This T cell receptor (beta chain) comes out of a study of tumor-infiltrating lymphocytes in primary liver carcinoma. As for the study in general: The study included patients who were men and women aged 30 to 69 years. General study points: Lower overlap was observed for tumor-adjacent and tumor-blood pairs relative to tumor region pairs. Top clones occupying all five tumor regions numbered only about 7-24%.

Each 20-30 mg portion of unsorted bulk tissue served as the source for co-extraction of RNA and DNA. The study found over 85% viable tumor cells in every tumor sample. CDR3 length: 11 residues. V was cut by 0 bases and J by 9 bases, with 6 bases left in between. Germline V lookup: CDR1 SQVTM, CDR2 ANQGSEA. On this clonotype itself: Its matching antigen is unknown.

TCR beta cDNA was reverse-transcribed from about 550 ng of total RNA. The reaction used a constant-region primer and ProtoScript II reverse transcriptase. Three nested multiplex PCR rounds, a slightly modified ARM-PCR, produced the libraries for TCR beta. It was with TRBV1-TRBV30 forward primers and a C-beta reverse primer that the first two PCR rounds were run, at around 10 cycles each. TCRdb redid the calling of the multiplex PCR reads with MiXCR, one entry per CDR3 protein. Of roughly 57,000 distinct CDR3 sequences in the sample, less than 75% are singletons; the top ten hold around 50%. The chain recombines TRBV29-1 with TRBJ2-1; weak D call: TRBD2 (5 bases). The material sequenced was liver tumor tissue from sampling region 2. Indicated subset: tumor region T2, inferior pole. The sequence was obtained from a middle-aged man with primary liver carcinoma and hepatitis B virus infection. The CDR3 loop reads CSVEDGGEQFF. The CDR3 nucleotides read TGCAGCGTTGAAGATGGAGGTGAGCAGTTCTTC.